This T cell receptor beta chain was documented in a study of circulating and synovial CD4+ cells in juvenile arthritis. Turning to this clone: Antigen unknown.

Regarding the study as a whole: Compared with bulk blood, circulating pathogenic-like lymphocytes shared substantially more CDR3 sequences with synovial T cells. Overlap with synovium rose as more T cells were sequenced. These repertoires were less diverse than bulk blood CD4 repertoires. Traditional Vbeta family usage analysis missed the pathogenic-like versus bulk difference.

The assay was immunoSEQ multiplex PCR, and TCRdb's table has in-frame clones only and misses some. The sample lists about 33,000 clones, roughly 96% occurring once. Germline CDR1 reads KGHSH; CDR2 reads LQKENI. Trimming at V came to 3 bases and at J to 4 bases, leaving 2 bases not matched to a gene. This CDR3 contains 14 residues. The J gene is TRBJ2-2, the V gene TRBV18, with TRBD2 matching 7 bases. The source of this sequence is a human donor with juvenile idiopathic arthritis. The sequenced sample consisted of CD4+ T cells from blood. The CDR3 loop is CASSPSGGTGELFF. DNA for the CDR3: TGTGCCAGCTCACCGTCGGGGGGCACCGGGGAGCTGTTTTTT.